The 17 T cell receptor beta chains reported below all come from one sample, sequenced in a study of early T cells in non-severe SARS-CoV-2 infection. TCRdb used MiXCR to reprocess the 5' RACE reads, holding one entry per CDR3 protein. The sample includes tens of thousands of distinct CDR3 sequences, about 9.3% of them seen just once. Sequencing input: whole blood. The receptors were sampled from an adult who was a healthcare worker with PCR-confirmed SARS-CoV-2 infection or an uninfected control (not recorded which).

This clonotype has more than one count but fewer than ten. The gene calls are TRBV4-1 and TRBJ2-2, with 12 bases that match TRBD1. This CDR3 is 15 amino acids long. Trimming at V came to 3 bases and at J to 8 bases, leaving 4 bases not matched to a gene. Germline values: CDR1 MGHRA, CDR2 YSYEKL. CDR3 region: CASSQGQGAFGELFF. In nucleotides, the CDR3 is TGCGCCAGCAGCCAGGGACAGGGGGCCTTTGGGGAGCTGTTTTTT.

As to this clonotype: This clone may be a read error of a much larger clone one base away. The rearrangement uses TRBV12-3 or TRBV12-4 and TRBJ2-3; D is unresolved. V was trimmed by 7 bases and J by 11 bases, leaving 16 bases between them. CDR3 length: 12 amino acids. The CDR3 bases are TGTGCCAGCAACCCGACTGGATATAAGCAGTATTTT. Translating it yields CASNPTGYKQYF.

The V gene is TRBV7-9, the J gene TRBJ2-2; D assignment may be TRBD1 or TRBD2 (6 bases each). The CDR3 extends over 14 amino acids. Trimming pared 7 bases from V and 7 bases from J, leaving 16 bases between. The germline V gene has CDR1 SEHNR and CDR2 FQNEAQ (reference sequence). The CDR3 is CASTPWGARGELFF. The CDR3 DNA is TGTGCCAGCACCCCCTGGGGGGCTCGCGGGGAGCTGTTTTTT.

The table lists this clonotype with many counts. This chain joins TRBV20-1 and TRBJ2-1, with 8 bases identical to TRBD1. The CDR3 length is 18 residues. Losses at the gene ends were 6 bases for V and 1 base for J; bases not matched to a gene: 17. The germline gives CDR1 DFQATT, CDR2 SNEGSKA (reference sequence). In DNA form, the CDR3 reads TGCAGTGCACTGAGGACAGGGACTTTCGTGCGGTCCTACAATGAGCAGTTCTTC. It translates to CSALRTGTFVRSYNEQFF.

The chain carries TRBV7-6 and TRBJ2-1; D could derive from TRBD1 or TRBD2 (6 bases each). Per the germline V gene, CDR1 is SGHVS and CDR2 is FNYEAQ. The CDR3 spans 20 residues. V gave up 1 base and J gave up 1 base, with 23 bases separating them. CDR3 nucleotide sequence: TGTGCCAGCAGCTTAGGCCCCCGGGTGATGGGGGGCCGTTCCTACAATGAGCAGTTCTTC. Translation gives CASSLGPRVMGGRSYNEQFF.

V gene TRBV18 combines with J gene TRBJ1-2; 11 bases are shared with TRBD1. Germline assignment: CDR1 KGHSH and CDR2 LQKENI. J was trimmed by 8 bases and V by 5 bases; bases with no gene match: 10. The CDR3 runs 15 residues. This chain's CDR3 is CASSTKGTGGPGYTF. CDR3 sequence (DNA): TGTGCCAGCTCAACTAAGGGGACAGGGGGACCCGGCTACACCTTC.

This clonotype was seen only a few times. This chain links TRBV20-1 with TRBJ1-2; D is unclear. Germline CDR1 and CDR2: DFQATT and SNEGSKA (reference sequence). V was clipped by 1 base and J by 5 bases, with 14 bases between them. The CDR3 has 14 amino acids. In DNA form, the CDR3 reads TGCAGTGCTAGAGGGCGGGAATATTATTATGGCTACACCTTC. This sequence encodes CSARGREYYYGYTF.

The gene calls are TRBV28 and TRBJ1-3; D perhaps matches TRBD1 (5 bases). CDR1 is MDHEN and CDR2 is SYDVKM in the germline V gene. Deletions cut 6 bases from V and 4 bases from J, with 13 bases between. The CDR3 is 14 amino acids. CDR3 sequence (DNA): TGTGCCAGCAGCCATCAGGGTATCGGAAACACCATATATTTT. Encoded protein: CASSHQGIGNTIYF.

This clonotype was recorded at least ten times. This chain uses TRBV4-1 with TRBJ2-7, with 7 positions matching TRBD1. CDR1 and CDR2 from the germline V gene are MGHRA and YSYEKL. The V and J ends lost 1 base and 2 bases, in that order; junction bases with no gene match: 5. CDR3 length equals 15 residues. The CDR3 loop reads CASSQAGQNPYEQYF. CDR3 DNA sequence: TGCGCCAGCAGCCAAGCGGGACAGAACCCCTACGAGCAGTACTTC.

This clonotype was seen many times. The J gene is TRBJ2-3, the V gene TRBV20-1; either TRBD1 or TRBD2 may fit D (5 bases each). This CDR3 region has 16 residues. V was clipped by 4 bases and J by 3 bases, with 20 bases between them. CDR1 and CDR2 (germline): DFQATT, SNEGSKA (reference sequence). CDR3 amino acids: CSAIELGTRDTDTQYF. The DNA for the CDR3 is TGCAGTGCTATAGAACTCGGGACCCGAGATACAGATACGCAGTATTTT.

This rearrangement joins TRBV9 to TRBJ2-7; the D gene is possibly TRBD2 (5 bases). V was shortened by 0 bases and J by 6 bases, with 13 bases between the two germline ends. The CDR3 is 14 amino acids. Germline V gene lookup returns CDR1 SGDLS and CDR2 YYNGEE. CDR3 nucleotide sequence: TGTGCCAGCAGCGTAGGTTCAGGAGGTCTCGAGCAGTACTTC. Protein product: CASSVGSGGLEQYF.

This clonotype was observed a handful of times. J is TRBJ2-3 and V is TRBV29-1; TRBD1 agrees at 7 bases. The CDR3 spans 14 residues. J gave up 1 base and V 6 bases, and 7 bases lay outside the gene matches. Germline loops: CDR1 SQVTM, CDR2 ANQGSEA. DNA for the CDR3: TGCAGCGTCCGTCGAGGACAGGGCACAGATACGCAGTATTTT. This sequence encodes CSVRRGQGTDTQYF.

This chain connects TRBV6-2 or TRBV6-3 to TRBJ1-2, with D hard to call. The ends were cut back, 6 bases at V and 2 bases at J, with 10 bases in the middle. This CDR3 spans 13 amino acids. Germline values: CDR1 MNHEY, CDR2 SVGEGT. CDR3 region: CASSPRRNYGYTF. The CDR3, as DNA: TGTGCCAGCAGCCCAAGACGGAACTATGGCTACACCTTC.

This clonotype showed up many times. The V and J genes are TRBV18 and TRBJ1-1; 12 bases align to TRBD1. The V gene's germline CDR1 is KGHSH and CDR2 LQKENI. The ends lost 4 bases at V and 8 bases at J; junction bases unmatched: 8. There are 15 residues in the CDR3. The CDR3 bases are TGTGCCAGCTCACAGGGACAGGGGGCATATATGGAAGCTTTCTTT. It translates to CASSQGQGAYMEAFF.

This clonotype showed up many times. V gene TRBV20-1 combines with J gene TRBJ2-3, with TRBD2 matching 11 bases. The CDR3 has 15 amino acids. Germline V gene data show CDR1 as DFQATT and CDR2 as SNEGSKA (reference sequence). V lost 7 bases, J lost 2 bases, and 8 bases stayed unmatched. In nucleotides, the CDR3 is TGCAGTGTGGTGGGACTAGCGGCCACCACAGATACGCAGTATTTT. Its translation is CSVVGLAATTDTQYF.

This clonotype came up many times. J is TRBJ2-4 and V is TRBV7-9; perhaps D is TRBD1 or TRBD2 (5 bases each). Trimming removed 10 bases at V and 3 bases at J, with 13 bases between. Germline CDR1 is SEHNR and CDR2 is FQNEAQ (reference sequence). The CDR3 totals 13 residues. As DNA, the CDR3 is TGTGCCACCCGAGGGGTGAACAAAAACATTCAGTACTTC. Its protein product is CATRGVNKNIQYF.

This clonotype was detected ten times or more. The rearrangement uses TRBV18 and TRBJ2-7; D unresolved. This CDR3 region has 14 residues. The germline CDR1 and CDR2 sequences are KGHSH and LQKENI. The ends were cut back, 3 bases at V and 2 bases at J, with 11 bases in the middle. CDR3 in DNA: TGTGCCAGCTCACCTGCCGGTGGTCCCTACGAGCAGTACTTC. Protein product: CASSPAGGPYEQYF.